This T cell receptor beta chain came from a study of cytomegalovirus exposure and HLA in healthy donors. In its sample, this clone was seen a few times. Losses at the gene ends were 8 bases for V and 2 bases for J; bases not matched to a gene: 10. Germline V gene sequence: CDR1 SNHLY, CDR2 FYNNEI. This CDR3 contains 16 residues. The PCR had 60 Vbeta and 13 Jbeta primers. The assay was immunoSEQ multiplex PCR, and TCRdb's table has in-frame clones only and misses some. This table has approximately 76,000 clones, less than 75% appearing once. The sequencing input was PBMCs. The chain links TRBV2 to TRBJ2-2, with 8 bases lining up with TRBD2. The receptor was derived from a man aged 25-45 years in good health and CMV-seropositive. Here the CDR3 reads CASRGAGGQNTGELFF. CDR3 nucleotides: TGTGCCAGCCGAGGGGCGGGGGGCCAAAACACCGGGGAGCTGTTTTTT.